A single sample is the source of the 25 T cell receptor beta chains below, sequenced in a study of early T cells in non-severe SARS-CoV-2 infection. A single record per CDR3 protein comes from TCRdb applying MiXCR to the 5' RACE reads. The sample lists about 80,000 distinct CDR3 sequences; 9% to 14% were seen once. Sequencing was performed on whole blood. These receptors came from an adult who was a healthcare worker with PCR-confirmed SARS-CoV-2 infection or an uninfected control (not recorded which).

This clonotype was detected a few times. V is TRBV4-2 and J is TRBJ2-5; D might be TRBD2 (6 bases). Germline V gene data show CDR1 as LGHNA and CDR2 as YNFKEQ. This CDR3 is 16 amino acids long. The V end lost 0 bases, the J end lost 5 bases, and 16 bases lay between the germline ends. CDR3 region: CASSQELEGSGETQYF. The CDR3 DNA is TGTGCCAGCAGCCAAGAGCTGGAGGGGAGCGGTGAGACCCAGTACTTC.

This clonotype turned up a few times. The chain employs TRBV23-1 and TRBJ2-3; TRBD2 might be the D (5 bases). TRBV23-1 is noted as an ORF with a role that remains uncertain. V lost 4 bases to trimming and J lost 0 bases, with 14 bases between them. This CDR3 comprises 16 residues. This CDR3 reads CASSLDSDTSTDTQYF. The CDR3, as DNA: TGCGCCAGCAGTCTAGATAGCGATACTAGCACAGATACGCAGTATTTT.

This clonotype was seen many times. The V call is TRBV10-3, the J call TRBJ2-7; 8 bases match TRBD1. After removal of 6 bases from V and 11 bases from J, the junction contained 9 bases not matched to a gene. This CDR3 is built from 12 residues. The germline CDR1 and CDR2 sequences are ENHRY and SYGVKD. DNA for the CDR3: TGTGCCATCAGGTCAACAGGGGGTCCGGAGTACTTC. This codes for CAIRSTGGPEYF.

V gene TRBV18 combines with J gene TRBJ1-1; D gene uncertain. The germline V gene has CDR1 KGHSH and CDR2 LQKENI. CDR3 length: 15 residues. V lost 1 base and J 1 base, leaving 10 bases between the germline ends. The CDR3 spells CASSPLRVGNTEAFF. CDR3 nucleotides: TGTGCCAGCTCACCACTTAGGGTGGGGAACACTGAAGCTTTCTTT. Using reference TRBV18 and TRBJ1-1 for the parts outside the CDR3, the full variable domain is NAGVMQNPRHLVRRRGQEARLRCSPMKGHSHVYWYRQLPEEGLKFMVYLQKENIIDESGMPKERFSAEFPKEGPSILRIQQVVRGDSAAYFCASSPLRVGNTEAFFGQGTRLTVV.

The chain has TRBV5-1 and TRBJ2-5; tentatively, D is TRBD1 (7 bases). There are 14 residues in the CDR3. Trimming shortened V by 0 bases and J by 4 bases, and 10 bases separated the two germline ends. CDR1 and CDR2 from the germline V gene are SGHRS and YFSETQ. DNA of the CDR3: TGCGCCAGCAGCTTGGTTCAGGGGGGAGAGACCCAGTACTTC. It translates to CASSLVQGGETQYF.

The DNA for the CDR3 is TGTGCCAGCAGTGAGTTCGCCTACAATGAGCAGTTCTTC. It codes for CASSEFAYNEQFF. The chain uses TRBV2 and TRBJ2-1; D gene ambiguous. V lost 3 bases and J 2 bases, leaving 5 bases between the germline ends. Germline CDR1 reads SNHLY; CDR2 reads FYNNEI. CDR3 length: 13 residues.

Ten or more counts support this clonotype. The rearrangement uses TRBV19 and TRBJ2-5; 9 nucleotides line up with TRBD1. Germline CDR1 is LNHDA and CDR2 is SQIVND (reference sequence). The CDR3 sequence is 15 residues long. The V segment lost 3 bases and the J segment 1 base; nucleotides outside the gene matches: 3. CDR3 sequence reads: CASSIGTGPQETQYF. CDR3 DNA: TGTGCCAGTAGTATTGGGACAGGGCCCCAAGAGACCCAGTACTTC.

The chain employs TRBV28 and TRBJ2-7; tentatively, D is TRBD2 (5 bases). CDR1 and CDR2 from the germline V gene are MDHEN and SYDVKM. This CDR3 is built from 14 residues. Trimming pared 5 bases from V and 6 bases from J, leaving 17 bases between. For the CDR3, the DNA is TGTGCCAGCAGTCCCCCCGGGGAGTACGGCGAGCAGTACTTC. Its translation is CASSPPGEYGEQYF.

This clonotype has ten or more counts. The chain has TRBV28 and TRBJ2-4; D perhaps matches TRBD1 (6 bases). CDR1 is MDHEN, CDR2 SYDVKM, per germline. The length of the CDR3 is 15 residues. V lost 6 bases and J 4 bases, leaving 16 bases between the germline ends. DNA of the CDR3: TGTGCCAGCAGCATAGATGGACAGAAGAAAAACATTCAGTACTTC. It translates to CASSIDGQKKNIQYF.

This clonotype was recorded at least ten times. This rearrangement joins TRBV11-2 to TRBJ2-1; D possibly corresponds to TRBD2 (5 bases). The CDR3 length is 13 residues. V lost 5 bases to trimming and J lost 6 bases, with 11 bases between them. The germline gives CDR1 SGHAT, CDR2 FQNNGV. CDR3 bases: TGTGCCAGCAGCGTGGACTGGACCAATGAGCAGTTCTTC. It translates to CASSVDWTNEQFF.

V gene TRBV28 combines with J gene TRBJ1-2; unclear D gene. The V gene lost 10 bases and the J gene lost 6 bases, with 12 bases spanning the gap. The CDR3 runs to 11 residues. CDR1 MDHEN and CDR2 SYDVKM come from the germline V gene. The CDR3 sequence is CAILGGDGYTF. CDR3 in DNA: TGTGCCATCCTCGGAGGAGATGGCTACACCTTC.

A few counts support this clonotype. This chain links TRBV5-1 with TRBJ2-3, with D perhaps TRBD2 (6 bases). This CDR3 region has 17 residues. Trimming pared 2 bases from V and 2 bases from J, leaving 18 bases between. CDR1 SGHRS and CDR2 YFSETQ come from the germline V gene. CDR3 amino acids: CASSLPTGGGVTDTQYF. DNA for the CDR3: TGCGCCAGCAGCTTACCTACAGGTGGCGGGGTCACAGATACGCAGTATTTT.

The chain has TRBV6-2 or TRBV6-3 and TRBJ2-2; 10 nucleotides align to TRBD2. The CDR3 totals 14 residues. Trimming removed 6 bases from V and 5 bases from J; junction bases left unmatched: 3. Germline lookup yields CDR1 MNHEY and CDR2 SVGEGT. The CDR3 is CASRLAGPTGELFF. The CDR3 DNA is TGTGCCAGCAGACTAGCGGGGCCAACCGGGGAGCTGTTTTTT.

This clonotype was detected only a few times. CDR3 in amino acids: CASGYVNTEAFF. CDR3 in DNA: TGTGCCAGCGGCTACGTGAACACTGAAGCTTTCTTT. The chain links TRBV7-3 to TRBJ1-1, with D unclear. Germline V gene sequence: CDR1 SGHTA, CDR2 FQGTGA. This CDR3 is built from 12 residues. V lost 8 bases and J lost 0, with 7 bases in between.

This clonotype was seen more than once but under ten times. The gene calls are TRBV6-2 or TRBV6-3 and TRBJ2-5; the match to TRBD2 covers 9 bases. The CDR3 contains 15 residues. From germline, CDR1 is MNHEY and CDR2 SVGEGT. V trimming: 2 bases; J trimming: 7 bases; junction bases outside the gene matches: 8. CDR3 nucleotide sequence: TGTGCCAGCAGTTACGCCGGACTAGCGACAGGGACCCAGTACTTC. Translating it yields CASSYAGLATGTQYF.

Note on this clonotype: Sequence at one end of the junction differs from germline and may be a read error. The chain has TRBV11-2 and TRBJ2-2; D is unresolved. CDR3 size: 15 residues. CDR1 and CDR2 (germline): SGHAT, FQNNGV. In DNA form, the CDR3 reads TGTGTCAGCAGCTTAGACGTTCGCCGGACCGGGGAGCTGTTTTTT. This translates into CVSSLDVRRTGELFF.

The V call is TRBV25-1, the J call TRBJ1-2; D is possibly TRBD1 (5 bases). The V and J ends lost 4 bases and 5 bases respectively, with 11 bases between them. The germline gives CDR1 MGHDK, CDR2 SYGVNS. The CDR3 is made up of 13 amino acids. CDR3 amino acids: CASSVDGTYGYTF. CDR3 nucleotides: TGTGCCAGCAGTGTTGACGGGACTTATGGCTACACCTTC.

The CDR3 spells CSAGDPVHEQFF. The CDR3 DNA sequence: TGCAGTGCTGGGGACCCGGTCCATGAGCAGTTCTTC. V usage is TRBV20-1 and J usage is TRBJ2-1; either TRBD1 or TRBD2 may fit D (5 bases each). Trimming cost V 5 bases and J 8 bases, with 13 bases left between them. The CDR3 loop spans 12 amino acids. The V gene's germline CDR1 is DFQATT and CDR2 SNEGSKA (reference sequence).

This clonotype came up a few times. This rearrangement joins TRBV5-1 to TRBJ2-2; 9 bases are a match to TRBD1. The CDR3 is made up of 16 amino acids. The junction had 6 bases not matched to a gene; V was cut back by 5 bases and J by 1 base. Germline V gene data show CDR1 as SGHRS and CDR2 as YFSETQ. CDR3 in DNA: TGCGCCAGCAGGCCTCCGGGACAGGGGAACACCGGGGAGCTGTTTTTT. Protein: CASRPPGQGNTGELFF.

This clonotype was seen a handful of times. The chain combines TRBV3-1 with TRBJ1-3; D is undetermined. Germline CDR1 and CDR2: LGHDT and YNNKEL (reference sequence). There are 15 residues in the CDR3. Trimming removed 4 bases at V and 0 bases at J, with 10 bases between. CDR3 sequence: CASSPGLASGNTIYF. In DNA form, the CDR3 reads TGTGCCAGCAGCCCCGGGCTGGCCTCTGGAAACACCATATATTTT.

This clonotype was observed many times. The chain joins TRBV5-4 to TRBJ2-5; D may be TRBD1 (6 bases). Germline assignment: CDR1 SGHNT and CDR2 YYREEE (reference sequence). The V end was cut by 4 bases, the J end by 1 base, with 14 bases between. CDR3 length: 15 amino acids. Here the CDR3 DNA reads TGTGCCAGCAGCAACCCACAGGGAGCCCAAGAGACCCAGTACTTC. The encoded protein is CASSNPQGAQETQYF.

V and J are TRBV18 and TRBJ1-5; maybe TRBD1 (5 bases). This CDR3 has 14 amino acids. From germline, CDR1 is KGHSH and CDR2 LQKENI. Trimming removed 1 base from V and 9 bases from J, with 13 bases in between. CDR3 DNA sequence: TGTGCCAGCTCACCACAAGTGGGGCTAAGGCCCCAGCATTTT. It encodes CASSPQVGLRPQHF.

This clonotype was counted ten times or more. This chain links TRBV6-2 or TRBV6-3 with TRBJ2-3; the D gene is possibly TRBD1 (6 bases). The CDR3 spans 13 residues. Trimming removed 6 bases from V and 3 bases from J, with 10 bases in between. Germline CDR1 is MNHEY and CDR2 is SVGEGT. The CDR3 loop reads CASSRGRTDTQYF. CDR3 nucleotide sequence: TGTGCCAGCAGCAGGGGACGGACAGATACGCAGTATTTT.

The chain links TRBV29-1 to TRBJ2-7, with D unclear. Trimming shortened V by 6 bases and J by 6 bases, and 18 bases separated the two germline ends. CDR1 SQVTM and CDR2 ANQGSEA come from the germline V gene. This CDR3 has 13 residues. The CDR3 reads CSVLELYATEQYF. Here the CDR3 DNA reads TGCAGCGTCCTCGAGCTCTACGCTACCGAGCAGTACTTC.

The rearrangement uses TRBV29-1 and TRBJ2-3; 9 nucleotides match TRBD2. Germline V gene sequence: CDR1 SQVTM, CDR2 ANQGSEA. The CDR3 runs 16 residues. The V gene end was trimmed by 0 bases and the J gene end by 0 bases; junction bases not matched to a gene: 4. The CDR3, as DNA: TGCAGCGTTGAAGATGTAACTAGCGGGAGCACAGATACGCAGTATTTT. This translates into CSVEDVTSGSTDTQYF.